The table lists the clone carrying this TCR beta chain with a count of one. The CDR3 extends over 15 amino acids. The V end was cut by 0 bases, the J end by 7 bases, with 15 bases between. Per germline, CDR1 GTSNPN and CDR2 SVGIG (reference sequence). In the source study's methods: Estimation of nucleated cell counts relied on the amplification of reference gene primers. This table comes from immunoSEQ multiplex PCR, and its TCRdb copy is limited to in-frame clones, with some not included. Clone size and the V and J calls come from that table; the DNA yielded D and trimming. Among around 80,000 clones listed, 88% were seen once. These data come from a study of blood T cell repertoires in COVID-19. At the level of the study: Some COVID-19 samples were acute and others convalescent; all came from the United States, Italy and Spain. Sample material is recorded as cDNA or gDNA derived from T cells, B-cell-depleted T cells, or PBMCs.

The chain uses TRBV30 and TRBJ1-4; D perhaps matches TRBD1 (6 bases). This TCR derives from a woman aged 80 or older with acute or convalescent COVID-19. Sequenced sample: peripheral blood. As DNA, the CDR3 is TGTGCCTGGAGTGTAGTAGGGCAGGGGTTTGAAAAACTGTTTTTT. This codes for CAWSVVGQGFEKLFF.